This T cell receptor (beta chain) comes out of a study of T cell responses to AZD1222 COVID-19 vaccine. Concerning this clone: The antigen is unknown.

CDR3 size: 12 residues. Looked up from germline, CDR1 is GTSNPN and CDR2 is SVGIG (reference sequence). V was shortened by 3 bases and J by 4 bases, with 7 bases between the two germline ends. Overall study findings and caveats: A rise in Spike-specific TCR breadth and depth followed two AZD1222 doses.

TCRdb's copy holds only in-frame clones and misses some; the assay was immunoSEQ multiplex PCR. This repertoire shows 150,000 to 200,000 clones, around 92% found once; its top ten account for approximately 1.2%. This clonotype was obtained from an adult who received the AZD1222 COVID-19 vaccine. The source was peripheral blood, collected 28 days after the second AZD1222 dose. This chain joins TRBV30 and TRBJ1-3, with D possibly matching TRBD1 (5 bases). The CDR3 DNA follows: TGTGCCTGGAGATGGGGGGGAAACACCATATATTTT. It codes for CAWRWGGNTIYF.